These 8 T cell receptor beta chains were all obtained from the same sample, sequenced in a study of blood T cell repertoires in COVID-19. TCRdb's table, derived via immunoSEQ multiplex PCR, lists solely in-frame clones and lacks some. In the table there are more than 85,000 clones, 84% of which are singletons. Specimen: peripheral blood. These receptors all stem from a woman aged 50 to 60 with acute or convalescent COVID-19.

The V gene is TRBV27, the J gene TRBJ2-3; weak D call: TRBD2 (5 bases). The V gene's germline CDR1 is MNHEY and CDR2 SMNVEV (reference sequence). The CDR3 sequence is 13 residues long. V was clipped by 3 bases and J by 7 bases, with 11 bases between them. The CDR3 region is CASSLQEANTQYF. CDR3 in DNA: TGTGCCAGCAGTTTGCAGGAGGCGAATACGCAGTATTTT.

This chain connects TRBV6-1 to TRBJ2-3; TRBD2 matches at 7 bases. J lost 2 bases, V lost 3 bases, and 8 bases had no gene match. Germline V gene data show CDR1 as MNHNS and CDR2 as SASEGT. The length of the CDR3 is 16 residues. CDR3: CASSEFQAGNTDTQYF. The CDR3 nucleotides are TGTGCCAGCAGTGAGTTCCAAGCGGGGAACACAGATACGCAGTATTTT.

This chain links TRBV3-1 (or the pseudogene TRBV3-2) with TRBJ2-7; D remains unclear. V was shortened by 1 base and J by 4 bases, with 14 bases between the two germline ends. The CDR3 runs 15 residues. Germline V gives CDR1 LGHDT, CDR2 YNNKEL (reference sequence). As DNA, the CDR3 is TGTGCCAGCAGCCAAGCTATAATGACTCCTTACGAGCAGTACTTC. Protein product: CASSQAIMTPYEQYF.

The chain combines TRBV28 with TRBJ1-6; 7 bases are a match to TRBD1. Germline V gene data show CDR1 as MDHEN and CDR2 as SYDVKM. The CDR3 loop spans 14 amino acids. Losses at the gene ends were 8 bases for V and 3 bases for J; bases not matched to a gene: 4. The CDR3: CASGQVIYNSPLHF. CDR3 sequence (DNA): TGTGCCAGCGGACAGGTCATCTATAATTCACCCCTCCACTTT.

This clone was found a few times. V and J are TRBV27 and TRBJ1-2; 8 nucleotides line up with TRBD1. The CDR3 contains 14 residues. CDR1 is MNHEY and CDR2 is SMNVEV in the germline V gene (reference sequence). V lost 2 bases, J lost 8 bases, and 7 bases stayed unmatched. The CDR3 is CASSLAFQGAGYTF. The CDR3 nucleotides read TGTGCCAGCAGTTTAGCCTTCCAGGGGGCGGGCTACACCTTC.

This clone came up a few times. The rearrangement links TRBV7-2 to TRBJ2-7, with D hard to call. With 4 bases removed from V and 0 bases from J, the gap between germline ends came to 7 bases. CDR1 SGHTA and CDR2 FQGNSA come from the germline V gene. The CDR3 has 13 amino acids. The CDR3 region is CASSSRFSYEQYF. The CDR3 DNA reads TGTGCCAGCAGCTCCCGGTTCTCCTACGAGCAGTACTTC.

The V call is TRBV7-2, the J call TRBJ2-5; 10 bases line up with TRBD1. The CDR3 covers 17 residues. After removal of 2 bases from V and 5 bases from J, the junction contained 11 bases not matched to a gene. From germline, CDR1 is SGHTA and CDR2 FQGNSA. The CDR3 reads CASSLSDPGQGFETQYF. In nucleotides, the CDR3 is TGTGCCAGCAGCTTATCCGACCCGGGACAGGGGTTCGAGACCCAGTACTTC. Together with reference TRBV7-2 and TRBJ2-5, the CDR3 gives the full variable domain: GAGVSQSPSNKVTEKGKDVELRCDPISGHTALYWYRQSLGQGLEFLIYFQGNSAPDKSGLPSDRFSAERTGGSVSTLTIQRTQQEDSAVYLCASSLSDPGQGFETQYFGPGTRLLVL.

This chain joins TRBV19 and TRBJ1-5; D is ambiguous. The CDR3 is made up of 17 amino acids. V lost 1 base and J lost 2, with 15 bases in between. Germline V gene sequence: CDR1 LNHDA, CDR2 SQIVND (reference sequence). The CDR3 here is CASSIVGAGTRNQPQHF. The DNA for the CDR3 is TGTGCCAGTAGTATAGTAGGTGCGGGAACCCGCAATCAGCCCCAGCATTTT.